This T cell receptor (beta chain) was observed in a study of blood T cell repertoires in COVID-19. The wider study: Sites in the United States, Italy and Spain provided acute and convalescent COVID-19 samples. T cells, B-cell-depleted T cells, or PBMCs supplied cDNA or gDNA.

In the original processing: Nucleated cell counts were estimated from reference gene primer amplification. This table comes from immunoSEQ multiplex PCR, and its TCRdb copy is limited to in-frame clones, with some not included. From that table come the V and J calls and clone size; the DNA was used to work out D and trimming. The profile covers around 100,000 clones, with about nine tenths appearing a single time and 4.5% to 6% taken by the ten largest. CDR1 SGHRS and CDR2 YFSETQ come from the germline V gene. The CDR3 sequence is 12 residues long. Trimming removed 0 bases at V and 8 bases at J, with 7 bases between.

The TCR originated in an elderly woman with acute or convalescent COVID-19. This chain uses TRBV5-1 with TRBJ2-3; D possibly corresponds to TRBD1 (6 bases). The sequenced material came from peripheral blood. In nucleotides, the CDR3 is TGCGCCAGCAGCTTGGAGGACAGTACGCAGTATTTT. Its translation: CASSLEDSTQYF.